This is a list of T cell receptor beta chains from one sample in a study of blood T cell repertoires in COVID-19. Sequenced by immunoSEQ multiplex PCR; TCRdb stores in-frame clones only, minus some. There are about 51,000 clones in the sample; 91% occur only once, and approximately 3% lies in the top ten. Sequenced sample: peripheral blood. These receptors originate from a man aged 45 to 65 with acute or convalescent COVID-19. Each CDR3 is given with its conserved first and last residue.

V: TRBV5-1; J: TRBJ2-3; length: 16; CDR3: CASSPPGTGGTDTQYF
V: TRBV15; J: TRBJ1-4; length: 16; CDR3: CATSRGGTEVNEKLFF
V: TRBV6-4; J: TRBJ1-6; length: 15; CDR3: CASSSSGGANSPLHF
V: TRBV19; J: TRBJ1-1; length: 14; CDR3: CASSTPGPNTEAFF
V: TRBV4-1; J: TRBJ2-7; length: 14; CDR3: CASSQGAGEYEQYF
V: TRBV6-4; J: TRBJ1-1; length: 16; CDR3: CASSKAGGVGNPEAFF
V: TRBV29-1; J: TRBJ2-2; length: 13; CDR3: CSVGLASTGELFF
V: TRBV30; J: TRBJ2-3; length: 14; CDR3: CAWSVLPGIDTQYF
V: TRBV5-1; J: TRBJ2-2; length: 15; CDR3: CASSLSGGPDGELFF
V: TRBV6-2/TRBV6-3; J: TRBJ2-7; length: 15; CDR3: CASSSPAGSTYEQYF
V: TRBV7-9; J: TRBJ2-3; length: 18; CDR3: CASSSPRRGRGTTDTQYF
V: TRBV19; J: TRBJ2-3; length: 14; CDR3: CASSITTGTDTQYF
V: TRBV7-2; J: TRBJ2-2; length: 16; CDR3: CASRLGGPTNTGELFF
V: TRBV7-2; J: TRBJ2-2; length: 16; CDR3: CASAGQGGTNTGELFF
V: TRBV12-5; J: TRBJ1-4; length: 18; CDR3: CASGLEGAQGATNEKLFF
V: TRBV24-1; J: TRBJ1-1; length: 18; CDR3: CATSVVQKQGENNTEAFF
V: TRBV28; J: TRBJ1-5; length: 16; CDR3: CASSLRALVSNQPQHF
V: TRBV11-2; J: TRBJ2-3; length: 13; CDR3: CASSLDLQDTQYF
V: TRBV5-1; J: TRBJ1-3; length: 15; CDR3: CASTDEGRSGNTIYF
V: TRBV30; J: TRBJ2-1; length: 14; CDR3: CAWSSRGGRNEQFF
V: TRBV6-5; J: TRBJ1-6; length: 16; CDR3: CASSLGRDRPNSPLHF
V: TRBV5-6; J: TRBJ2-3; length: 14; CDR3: CASSSDRRTDTQYF
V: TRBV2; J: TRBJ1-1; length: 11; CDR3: CASSDFERAFF
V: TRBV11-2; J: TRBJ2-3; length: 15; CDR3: CASSLDLARTDTQYF
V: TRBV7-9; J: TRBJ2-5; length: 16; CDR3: CASSSSTDRYQETQYF
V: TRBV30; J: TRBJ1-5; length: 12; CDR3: CAWSRGNQPQHF
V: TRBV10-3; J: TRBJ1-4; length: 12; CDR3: CAIRDRSEKLFF
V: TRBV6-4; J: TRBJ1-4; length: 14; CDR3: CASSPGQEGEKLFF
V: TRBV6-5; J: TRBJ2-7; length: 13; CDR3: CASQRRSRDEQYF
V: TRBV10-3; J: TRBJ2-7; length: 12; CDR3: CAISESSYEQYF
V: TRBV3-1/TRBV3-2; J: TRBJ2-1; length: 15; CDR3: CASSLRGATPNEQFF
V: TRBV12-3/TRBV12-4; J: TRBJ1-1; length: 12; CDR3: CASSLTRAEAFF